This section outlines one TCR beta chain sequence together with its context. This clone was detected many times. The clone's antigen remains unknown. One base away there is no much larger clone; base qualities are not given. TRB sequencing was run on genomic DNA with either the immunoSEQ assay at survey resolution or the hsTCRB kit. In the paper's pipeline: The immunoSEQ software was used for initial read processing, and the LymphoSeq R package was used for repertoire analyses. Clonality was computed as 1 minus normalized Shannon entropy; Gini coefficient was also calculated for each TRB dataset. Phenotypes of unsorted samples were inferred by mapping TRB sequences from sorted subsets of the recipient or donor onto unsorted samples of the same recipient. What TCRdb holds here is the immuneACCESS table cut down to in-frame rearrangements. Part of the clones is not present; checked against another copy, under half of the missing clones reflect an unresolved V gene, and the others are unexplained. Clonal size and the V and J genes are those of that table, whereas D and trimming came from the DNA. The data for this sample show 40,000 to 60,000 clones, each detected more than once. The ten largest account for roughly 2.2% of the sample.

Related bone marrow donors provided peripheral blood samples on the day of marrow donation. Peripheral blood and bone marrow mononuclear cells were isolated by Ficoll-Hypaque density centrifugation and cryopreserved. The record originates from a study of T cells after posttransplantation cyclophosphamide (dated by TCRdb to the mid-2010s). About the full investigation: T cell repertoire reconstitution was tracked by TRB sequencing after myeloablative bone marrow transplantation in which posttransplantation cyclophosphamide was used as GVHD prophylaxis. Public TRB sequences were queried against a database of over 3,500 sequences associated with responses to pathogens, tumor antigens, self-antigens and alloantigens. TRB sequencing was also done on up to 3 additional blood samples from 2 to 5.2 years after transplant in 3 patients, and on pretransplant blood from several patients. Antigen receptor sequencing covered samples from approximately 38 PTCy-treated patients and approximately 17 of their related bone marrow donors. TRB sequencing was performed on blood from all 35 or so PTCy patients with 1-year posttransplant specimens. Because TRA and TRB clonality correlated tightly in about 10 samples, later TCR analyses were limited to TRB.

The germline V gene (reference sequence) specifies MNHEY as CDR1 and SMNVEV as CDR2. From V the trimming removes 5 bases and from J it removes 8 bases, while the gene matches leave 14 bases of the junction unaccounted for. The CDR3 measures 16 amino acids from cysteine to phenylalanine. The DNA shown is the 48-base CDR3, in frame from base 1. General findings and caveats noted by the study authors: Donor-recipient similarity was low at 1-2 months but rose over the first year, and later blood repertoires were often dominated by donor CD8+ memory clones. The TRB repertoires of T cells infiltrating skin or the GI tract showed only limited overlap with the TRB repertoires found in blood. Across the roughly 48 patients, TRB clonality was highly associated with recipient CMV seropositivity and CMV reactivation, and diversity with PTCy was similar to that in the CNI/methotrexate controls.

Sequencing was performed on PBMCs. The TCR originated in a man aged 35-49 years in good health, CMV-negative, and a related stem cell transplant donor. The chain employs TRBV27 and TRBJ2-1, and 8 junctional nucleotides match TRBD2. The sequenced DNA: TGTGCCAGCAGTCCGTATGCCGGGAGGGCCTTGGATGAGCAGTTCTTC. Its protein is CASSPYAGRALDEQFF.